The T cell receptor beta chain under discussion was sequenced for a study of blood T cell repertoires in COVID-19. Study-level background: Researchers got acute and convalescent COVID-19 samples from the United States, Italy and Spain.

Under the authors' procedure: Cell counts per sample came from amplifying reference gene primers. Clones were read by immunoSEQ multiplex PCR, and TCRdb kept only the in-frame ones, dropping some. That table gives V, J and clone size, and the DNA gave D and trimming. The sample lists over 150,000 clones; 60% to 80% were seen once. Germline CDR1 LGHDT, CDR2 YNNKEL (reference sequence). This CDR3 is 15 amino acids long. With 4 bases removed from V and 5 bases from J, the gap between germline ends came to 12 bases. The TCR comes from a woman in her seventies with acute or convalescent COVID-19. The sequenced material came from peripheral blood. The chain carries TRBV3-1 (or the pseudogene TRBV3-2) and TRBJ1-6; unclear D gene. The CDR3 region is CASSLGGLDNSPLHF. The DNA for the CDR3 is TGTGCCAGCAGCCTCGGCGGCTTAGATAATTCACCCCTCCACTTT.